This TCR beta chain was identified during a study of OX40 agonist ivuxolimab in advanced cancers. Study-wide background: Patients were given ivuxolimab, an antibody that agonizes OX40 (CD134). Whole-study results and caveats: Clonal expansion from baseline to week 6 occurred in both CD4+ and CD8+ T cells. Expanded clones were, on average, more numerous among CD8+ T cells than CD4+. The study did not work out the antigen specificity of the expanded peripheral T cells.

J was trimmed by 2 bases and V by 1 base; bases with no gene match: 9. The CDR3 contains 18 residues. Germline V gene data show CDR1 as SGHVS and CDR2 as FQNEAQ. A remark on this clone: Its matching antigen is unknown.

The protocol was immunoSEQ multiplex PCR, while the TCRdb copy is restricted to in-frame clones and leaves out a portion. This sample has roughly 96,000 clones, with more than 80% found just once. The chain links TRBV7-8 to TRBJ2-3; 10 bases map to TRBD2. The clonotype comes from an adult with an advanced solid tumor such as melanoma, head and neck, liver or kidney cancer. The starting material was CD4+ or CD8+ T cells sorted from blood, obtained in a trial of the OX40 agonist ivuxolimab. CDR3 coding DNA: TGTGCCAGCAGCTTAGAATCGTGGACTAGCGGATACACAGATACGCAGTATTTT. This encodes CASSLESWTSGYTDTQYF.